This T cell receptor beta chain is from a study of OX40 agonist ivuxolimab in advanced cancers. Looking at the study overall: Patients were approximately 80% male with ages roughly 20 to 85, mean about 65. Partial responses, seen in three patients, involved one hepatocellular carcinoma and two cutaneous melanomas.

TCRdb's copy holds only in-frame clones and misses some; the assay was immunoSEQ multiplex PCR. The sample has 40,000 to 50,000 clones, 80% to 90% seen once. Study-level points and caveats: CD4+ and CD8+ T cells in blood underwent clonal expansion by week 6 at 0.1 to 3.0 mg/kg. Several nonresponders also turned out to have low normalized T-cell clonal expansion.

Concerning this clone: Its antigen remains unidentified.

Germline-derived CDR1 and CDR2 are SNHLY and FYNNEI. The CDR3 sequence is 14 residues long. V lost 5 bases and J 5 bases, leaving 15 bases between the germline ends. The TCR comes from an adult with an advanced solid tumor such as melanoma, head and neck, liver or kidney cancer. The V and J genes are TRBV2 and TRBJ2-5; possible D gene TRBD1, 6 bases. This sample comprised CD4+ or CD8+ T cells sorted from blood, obtained in a trial of the OX40 agonist ivuxolimab. The CDR3 spells CASSPQGSGETQYF. As DNA, the CDR3 is TGTGCCAGCAGTCCGCAGGGGAGTGGGGAGACCCAGTACTTC.